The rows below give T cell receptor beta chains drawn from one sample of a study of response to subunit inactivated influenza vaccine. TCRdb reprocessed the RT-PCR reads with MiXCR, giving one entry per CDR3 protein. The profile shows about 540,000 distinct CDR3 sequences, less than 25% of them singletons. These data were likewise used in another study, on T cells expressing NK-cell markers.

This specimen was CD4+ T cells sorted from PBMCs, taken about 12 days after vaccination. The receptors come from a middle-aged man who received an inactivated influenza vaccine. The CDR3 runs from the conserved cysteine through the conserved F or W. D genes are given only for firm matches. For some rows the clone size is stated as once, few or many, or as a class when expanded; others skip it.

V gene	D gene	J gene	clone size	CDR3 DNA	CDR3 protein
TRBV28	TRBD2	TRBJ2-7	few	TGTGCCTCGGGACTAGCGGGCTACGAGCAGTACTTC	CASGLAGYEQYF
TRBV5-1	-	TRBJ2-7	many	TGCGCCAGACTTCTTCGGACACTTACCTACGAGCAGTACTTC	CARLLRTLTYEQYF
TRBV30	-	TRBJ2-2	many	TGTGCCTGGAGTCTGGCCCGGAACACCGGGGAGCTGTTTTTT	CAWSLARNTGELFF
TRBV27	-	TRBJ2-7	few	TGTGCCAGCAGTTTTCTCGGACTAAATCCCGAGCAGTACTTC	CASSFLGLNPEQYF
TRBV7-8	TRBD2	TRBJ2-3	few	TGTGCCAGCAGCTTATTTCGGTTGCTAGCGGGAGCCGAAGATACGCAGTATTTT	CASSLFRLLAGAEDTQYF
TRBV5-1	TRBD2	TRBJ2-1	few	TGCGCCAGCAGCTTAGGCGGGAGGGCCATGAATGAGCAGTTCTTC	CASSLGGRAMNEQFF
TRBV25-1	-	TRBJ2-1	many	TGTGCCAGCGGTGATGAGAGATCTAGCGATGAGCAGTTCTTC	CASGDERSSDEQFF
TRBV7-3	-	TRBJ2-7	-	TGTGCCAGCAGCTTAACGGCAGGGTACGAGCAGTACTTC	CASSLTAGYEQYF
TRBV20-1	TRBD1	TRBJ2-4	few	TGCAGTGCTACCCGACAGGGGGTGACAAACATTCAGTACTTC	CSATRQGVTNIQYF
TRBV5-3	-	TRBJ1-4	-	TGTGCCAGAAGCTTGACTAAGGGGACCAATTGGACTAATGAAAAACTGTTTTTT	CARSLTKGTNWTNEKLFF
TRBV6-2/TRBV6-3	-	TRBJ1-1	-	TGTGCCAGCAGTTTTCGGGAACCGAACACTGAAGCTTTCTTT	CASSFREPNTEAFF
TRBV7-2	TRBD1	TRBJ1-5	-	TGTGCCAGCAGCTTAAAAACGGGACAGGGCCTGCCCCAGCATTTT	CASSLKTGQGLPQHF
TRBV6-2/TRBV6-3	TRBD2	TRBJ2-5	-	TGTGCCAGCACCCCGGGACTAGCGGGAGCAGAGACCCAGTACTTC	CASTPGLAGAETQYF
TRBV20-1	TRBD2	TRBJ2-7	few	TGCAGTGCCCGCTTCGGACTAGATAATGAGTACTTC	CSARFGLDNEYF
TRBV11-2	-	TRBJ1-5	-	TGTGCCAGCAGCTTATCCGGTGTGGCGGATCAGCCCCAGCATTTT	CASSLSGVADQPQHF
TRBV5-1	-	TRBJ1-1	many	TGCGCCAGCAGCTTGGTAGGTGGCAGTATAACTGAAGCTTTCTTT	CASSLVGGSITEAFF